This T cell receptor (beta chain) was obtained from a study of beta chain features in type 1 diabetes. This CDR3 spans 17 amino acids. The V gene end was trimmed by 3 bases and the J gene end by 6 bases; junction bases not matched to a gene: 13. General study points: Any HLA effect on TCRB rearrangement was left unresolved by small sub-analyses.

As for this clone: The antigen is undetermined.

The study reverse transcribed the entire isolated RNA, so it sequenced expressed TCRB transcripts. Deep immunoSEQ sequencing covered naive, central memory and regulatory T cell samples. Here immunoSEQ multiplex PCR was the method, and the copy in TCRdb shows in-frame clones only, minus some. In the table there are 130,000 to 150,000 clones, under 60% of which are singletons. The rearrangement joins TRBV5-7 to TRBJ2-1; 9 bases line up with TRBD1. TRBV5-7 is sorted into the ORF group, with uncertain function. The sequenced sample consisted of Tregs from blood. The clonotype comes from a man younger than 35 in good health. The CDR3 is CASSSRNQQGACNEQFF. DNA for the CDR3: TGTGCCAGCAGCTCCAGAAATCAACAGGGGGCGTGCAATGAGCAGTTCTTC.